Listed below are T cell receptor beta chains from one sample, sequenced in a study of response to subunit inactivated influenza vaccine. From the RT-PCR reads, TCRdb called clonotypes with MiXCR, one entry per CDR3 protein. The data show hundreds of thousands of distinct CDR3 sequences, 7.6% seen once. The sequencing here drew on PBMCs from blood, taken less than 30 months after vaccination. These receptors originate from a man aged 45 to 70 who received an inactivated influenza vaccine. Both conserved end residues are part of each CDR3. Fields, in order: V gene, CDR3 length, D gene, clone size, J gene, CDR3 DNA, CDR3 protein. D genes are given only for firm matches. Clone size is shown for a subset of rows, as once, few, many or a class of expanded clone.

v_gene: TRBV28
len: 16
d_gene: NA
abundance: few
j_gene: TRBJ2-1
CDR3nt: TGTGCCAGCAGTCGGCGAGGGGCCAGCTCCTACAATGAGCAGTTCTTC
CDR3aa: CASSRRGASSYNEQFF

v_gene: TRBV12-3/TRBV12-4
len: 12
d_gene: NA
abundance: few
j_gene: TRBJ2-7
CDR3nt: TGTGCCAGCGGCGGGACCTCCTACGAGCAGTACTTC
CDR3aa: CASGGTSYEQYF

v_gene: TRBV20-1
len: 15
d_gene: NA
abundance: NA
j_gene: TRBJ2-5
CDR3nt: TGCAGTGCTTTGGGCGAACGGACTAACCAAGAGACCCAGTACTTC
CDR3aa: CSALGERTNQETQYF

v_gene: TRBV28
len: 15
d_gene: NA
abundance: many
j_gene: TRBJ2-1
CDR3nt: TGTGCCAGCAGTAACAGGGAGAAGAGGTACAATGAGCAGTTCTTC
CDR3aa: CASSNREKRYNEQFF

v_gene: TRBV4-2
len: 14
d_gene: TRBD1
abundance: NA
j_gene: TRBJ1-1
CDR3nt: TGTGCCAGCAGCCCACAGGGGGTGGGCACTGAAGCTTTCTTT
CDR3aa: CASSPQGVGTEAFF

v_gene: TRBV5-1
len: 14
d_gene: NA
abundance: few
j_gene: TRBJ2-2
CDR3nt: TGCGCCAGCATGCAGGGCTGGCACACCGGGGAGCTGTTTTTT
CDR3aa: CASMQGWHTGELFF

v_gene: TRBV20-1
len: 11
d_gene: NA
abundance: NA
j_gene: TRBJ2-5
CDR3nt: TGCAGTGCTAGCGTCAGGGAGACCCAGTACTTC
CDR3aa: CSASVRETQYF

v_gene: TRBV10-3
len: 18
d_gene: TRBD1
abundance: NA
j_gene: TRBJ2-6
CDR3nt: TGTGCCATCAGTGCTCCGGGACAGGGGACAAGTGGGGCCAACGTCCTGACTTTC
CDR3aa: CAISAPGQGTSGANVLTF

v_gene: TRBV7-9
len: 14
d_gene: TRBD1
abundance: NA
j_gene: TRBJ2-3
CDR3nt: TGTGCCAGCAGCCGACAGGGGAGCCCAGATACGCAGTATTTT
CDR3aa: CASSRQGSPDTQYF

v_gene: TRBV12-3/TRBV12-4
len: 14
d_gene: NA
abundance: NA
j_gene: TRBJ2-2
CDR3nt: TGTGCCAGCAGTATAAGGGTTCTGGCCGGGGAGCTGTTTTTT
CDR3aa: CASSIRVLAGELFF

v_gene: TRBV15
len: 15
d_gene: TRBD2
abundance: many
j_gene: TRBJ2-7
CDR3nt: TGTGCCACCAGCAGATCCGGGACTAGCTCCCACGAGCAGTACTTC
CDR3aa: CATSRSGTSSHEQYF

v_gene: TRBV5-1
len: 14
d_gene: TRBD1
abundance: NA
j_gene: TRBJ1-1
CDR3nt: TGCGCCAGCAGCACGGGACAGGCGCGACCTGAAGCTTTCTTT
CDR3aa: CASSTGQARPEAFF

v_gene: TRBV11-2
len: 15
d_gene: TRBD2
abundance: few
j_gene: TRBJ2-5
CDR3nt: TGTGCCAGCAGCTTAGTGCCGGGGGGGCGCGAGACCCAGTACTTC
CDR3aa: CASSLVPGGRETQYF

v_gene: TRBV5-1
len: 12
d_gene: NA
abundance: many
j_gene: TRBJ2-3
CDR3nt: TGCGCCAGCAGCTCGGGTCTAACTACGCAGTATTTT
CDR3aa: CASSSGLTTQYF

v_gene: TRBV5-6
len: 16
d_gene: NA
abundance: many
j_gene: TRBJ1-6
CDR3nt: TGTGCCAGCAGCCCCCGGGCCGCGGTTTTGGATTCACCCCTCCACTTT
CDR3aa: CASSPRAAVLDSPLHF

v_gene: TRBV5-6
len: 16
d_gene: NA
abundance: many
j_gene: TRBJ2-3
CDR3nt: TGTGCCAGCAGCTTGGAACGCAGGAGGCTCACAGATACGCAGTATTTT
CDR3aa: CASSLERRRLTDTQYF

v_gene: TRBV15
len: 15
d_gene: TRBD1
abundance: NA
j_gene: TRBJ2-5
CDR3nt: TGTGCCACCAGCAGACGGACAGGGGGCGTGGAGACCCAGTACTTC
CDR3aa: CATSRRTGGVETQYF

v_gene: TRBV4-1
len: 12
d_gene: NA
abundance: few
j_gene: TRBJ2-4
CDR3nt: TGCGCCAGCAGCCCTAACCTAGACATTCAGTACTTC
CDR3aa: CASSPNLDIQYF

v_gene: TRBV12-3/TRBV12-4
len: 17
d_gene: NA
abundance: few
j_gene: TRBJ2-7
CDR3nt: TGTGCCAGCAGTTTCACCGTCTCGGGTTCCAGCTCCTACGAGCAGTACTTC
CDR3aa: CASSFTVSGSSSYEQYF

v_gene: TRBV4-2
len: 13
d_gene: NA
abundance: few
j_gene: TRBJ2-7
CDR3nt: TGTGCCAGCAGCCAAGAAGTCCAGCGCGAGCAGTACTTC
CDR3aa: CASSQEVQREQYF

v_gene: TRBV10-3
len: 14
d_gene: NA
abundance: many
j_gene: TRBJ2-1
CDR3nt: TGTGCCATCGGGGCTCCGGGAGTCTACAATGAGCAGTTCTTC
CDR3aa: CAIGAPGVYNEQFF

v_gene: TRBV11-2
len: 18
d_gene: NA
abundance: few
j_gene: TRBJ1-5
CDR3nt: TGTGCCAGCAGCGGAGGGTGGGGGACCGTGGTTAGCAATCAGCCCCAGCATTTT
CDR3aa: CASSGGWGTVVSNQPQHF

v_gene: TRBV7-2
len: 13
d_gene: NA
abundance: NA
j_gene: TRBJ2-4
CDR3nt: TGTGCCAGCAGCTCTCCTGCTCAAAACATTCAGTACTTC
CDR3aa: CASSSPAQNIQYF

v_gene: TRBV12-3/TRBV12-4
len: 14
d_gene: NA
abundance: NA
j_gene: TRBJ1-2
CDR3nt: TGTGCCAGCAGCGTCCGAGTAGACAGGAATGGCTACACCTTC
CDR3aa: CASSVRVDRNGYTF

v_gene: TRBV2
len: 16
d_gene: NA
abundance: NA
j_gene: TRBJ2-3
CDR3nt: TGTGCCAGCAGTGAATTTGGGGGGCCGGATACAGATACGCAGTATTTT
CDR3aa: CASSEFGGPDTDTQYF

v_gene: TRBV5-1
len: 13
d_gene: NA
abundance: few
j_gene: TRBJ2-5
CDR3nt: TGCGCCAGCAGCTCCAGGGTAATGGAGACCCAGTACTTC
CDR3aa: CASSSRVMETQYF

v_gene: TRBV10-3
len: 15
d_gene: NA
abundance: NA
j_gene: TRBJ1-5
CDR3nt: TGTGCCATCAGTGATCAGGGGTTTAGCAATCAGCCCCAGCATTTT
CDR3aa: CAISDQGFSNQPQHF

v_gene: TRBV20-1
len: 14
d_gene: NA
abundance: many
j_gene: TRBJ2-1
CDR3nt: TGCAGTGCTAGTAGTAGGGGCCCCTACAATGAGCAGTTCTTC
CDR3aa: CSASSRGPYNEQFF

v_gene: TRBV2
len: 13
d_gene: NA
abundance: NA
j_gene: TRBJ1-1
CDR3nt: TGTGCCAGCAGTGTCAGGGCGAGGACTGAAGCTTTCTTT
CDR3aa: CASSVRARTEAFF

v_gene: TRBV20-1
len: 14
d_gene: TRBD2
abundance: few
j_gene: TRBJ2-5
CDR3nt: TGCAGTGCTCAGACTAGCGGGACCAAAGAGACCCAGTACTTC
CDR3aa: CSAQTSGTKETQYF